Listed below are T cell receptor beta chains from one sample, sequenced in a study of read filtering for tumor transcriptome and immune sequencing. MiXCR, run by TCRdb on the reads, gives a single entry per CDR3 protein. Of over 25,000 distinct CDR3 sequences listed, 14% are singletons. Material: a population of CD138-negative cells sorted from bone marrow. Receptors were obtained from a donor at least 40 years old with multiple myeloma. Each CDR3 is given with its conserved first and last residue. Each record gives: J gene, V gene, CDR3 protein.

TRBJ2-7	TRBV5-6	CASSLSGEVPDEQYF
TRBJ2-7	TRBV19	CASSNHGQGADEQYF
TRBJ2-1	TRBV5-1	CASSLGHQYNEQFF
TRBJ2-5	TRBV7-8	CASSSDGRQETQYF
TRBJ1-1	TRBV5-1	CASSLGQISTEAFF
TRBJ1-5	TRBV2	CASRTGGGNQPQHF
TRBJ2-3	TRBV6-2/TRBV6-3	CASSYSQRSLRGDTQYF
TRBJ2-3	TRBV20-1	CSARDRFWVNTDTQYF
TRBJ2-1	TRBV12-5	CASLRTADNEQFF
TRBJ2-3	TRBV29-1	CSVPDGGSQSTDTQYF
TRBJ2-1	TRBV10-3	CAIMWTSGNEQFF
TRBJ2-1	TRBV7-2	CASSTQPGLAGGLGNEQFF
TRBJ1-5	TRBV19	CASSGQGGNQPQHF
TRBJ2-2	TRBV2	CASRLTGVTGELFF
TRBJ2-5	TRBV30	CAWTPPNPGEQYF
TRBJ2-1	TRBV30	CAWTWERDGEQFF
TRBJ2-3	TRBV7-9	CSSSLGVRTDTQYF
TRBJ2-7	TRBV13	CASSGTQGEQRDEQYF
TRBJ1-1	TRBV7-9	CACSSGWTGGIGTEAFF
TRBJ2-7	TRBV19	CASSTQYGGAAGVYEQYF
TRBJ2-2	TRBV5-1	CASSLGVSGELFF
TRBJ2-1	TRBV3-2	CASSQKAQGYEQFF
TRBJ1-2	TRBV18	CASSPTVNYGYTF
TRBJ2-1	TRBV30	CAWRRGNWNEQFF
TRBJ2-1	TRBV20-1	CSARDRYNEQSF
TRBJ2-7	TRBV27	CTTLSRGTYEQYF
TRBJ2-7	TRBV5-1	CASSLAGTSGGYEQYF
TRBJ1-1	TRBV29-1	CSVAYLHTEAFF
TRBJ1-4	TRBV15	CATSRGRIANEKLFF
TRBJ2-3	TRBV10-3	CAISGTTSTDTQYF
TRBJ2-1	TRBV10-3	CAMRDNYNEQFF
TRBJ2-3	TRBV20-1	CSARDLDKSTDTQYF
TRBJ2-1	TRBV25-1	CASSESGIHYNEQFF
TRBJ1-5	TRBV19	CASRRGNQPQHF
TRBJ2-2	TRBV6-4	CASSDRAGDPGELFF
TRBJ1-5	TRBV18	CASSPISGGTQPQHF